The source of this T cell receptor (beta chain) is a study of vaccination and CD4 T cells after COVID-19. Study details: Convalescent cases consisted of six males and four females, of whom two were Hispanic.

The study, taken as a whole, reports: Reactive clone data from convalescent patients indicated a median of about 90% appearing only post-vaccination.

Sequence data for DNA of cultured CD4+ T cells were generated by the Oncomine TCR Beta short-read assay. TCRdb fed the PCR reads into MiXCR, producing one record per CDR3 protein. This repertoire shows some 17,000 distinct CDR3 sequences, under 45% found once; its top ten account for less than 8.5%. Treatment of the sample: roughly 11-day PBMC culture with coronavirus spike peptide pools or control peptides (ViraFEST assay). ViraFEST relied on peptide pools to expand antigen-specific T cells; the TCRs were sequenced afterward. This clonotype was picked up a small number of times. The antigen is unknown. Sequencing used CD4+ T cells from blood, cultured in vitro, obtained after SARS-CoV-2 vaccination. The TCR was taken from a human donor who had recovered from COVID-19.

The CDR3 bases are TGCAGTGCCAACCGGGAGACAGGGACAGATACGCAGTATTTT. Protein: CSANRETGTDTQYF. The chain uses TRBV20-1 and TRBJ2-3; possible D gene TRBD1, 7 bases. The length of the CDR3 is 14 residues. The germline gives CDR1 DFQATT, CDR2 SNEGSKA (reference sequence). V was shortened by 6 bases and J by 3 bases, with 16 bases between the two germline ends.